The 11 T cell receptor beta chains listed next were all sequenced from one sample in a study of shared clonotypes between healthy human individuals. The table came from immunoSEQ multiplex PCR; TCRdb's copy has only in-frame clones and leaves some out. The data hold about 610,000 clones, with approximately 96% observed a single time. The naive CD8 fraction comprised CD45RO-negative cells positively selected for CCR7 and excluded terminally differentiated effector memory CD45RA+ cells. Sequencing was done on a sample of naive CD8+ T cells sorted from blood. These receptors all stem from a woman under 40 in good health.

CDR3 loop: CASSPAYTQPYEQYF. CDR3 sequence (DNA): TGTGCCAGCAGCCCTGCCTACACCCAACCCTACGAGCAGTACTTC. This sequence joins TRBV7-9 and TRBJ2-7; D gene ambiguous. Trimming removed 5 bases from V and 2 bases from J, with 16 bases in between. Germline CDR1 SEHNR, CDR2 FQNEAQ (reference sequence). The CDR3 runs 15 residues. Based on the CDR3 plus reference TRBV7-9 and TRBJ2-7, the full variable domain is DTGVSQNPRHKITKRGQNVTFRCDPISEHNRLYWYRQTLGQGPEFLTYFQNEAQLEKSRLLSDRFSAERPKGSFSTLEIQRTEQGDSAMYLCASSPAYTQPYEQYFGPGTRLTVT.

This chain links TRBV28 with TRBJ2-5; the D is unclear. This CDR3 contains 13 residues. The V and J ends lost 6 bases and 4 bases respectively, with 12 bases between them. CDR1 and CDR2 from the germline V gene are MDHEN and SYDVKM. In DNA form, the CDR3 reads TGTGCCAGCAGCCCTCCGTTAGGAGAGACCCAGTACTTC. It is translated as CASSPPLGETQYF. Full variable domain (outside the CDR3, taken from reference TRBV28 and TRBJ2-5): DVKVTQSSRYLVKRTGEKVFLECVQDMDHENMFWYRQDPGLGLRLIYFSYDVKMKEKGDIPEGYSVSREKKERFSLILESASTNQTSMYLCASSPPLGETQYFGPGTRLLVL.

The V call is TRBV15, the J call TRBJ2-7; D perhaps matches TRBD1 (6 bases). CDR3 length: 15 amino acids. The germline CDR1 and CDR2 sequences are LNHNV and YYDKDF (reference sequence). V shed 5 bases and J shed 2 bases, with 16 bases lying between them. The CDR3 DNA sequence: TGTGCCACCAGCGGGACACCAAACACTCCCTACGAGCAGTACTTC. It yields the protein CATSGTPNTPYEQYF. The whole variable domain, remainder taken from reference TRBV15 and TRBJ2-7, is DAMVIQNPRYQVTQFGKPVTLSCSQTLNHNVMYWYQQKSSQAPKLLFHYYDKDFNNEADTPDNFQSRRPNTSFCFLDIRSPGLGDTAMYLCATSGTPNTPYEQYFGPGTRLTVT.

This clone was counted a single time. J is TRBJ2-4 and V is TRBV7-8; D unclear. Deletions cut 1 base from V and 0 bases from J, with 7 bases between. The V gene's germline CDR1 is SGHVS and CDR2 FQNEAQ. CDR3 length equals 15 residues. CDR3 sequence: CASSLEALAKNIQYF. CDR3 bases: TGTGCCAGCAGCTTAGAGGCACTAGCCAAAAACATTCAGTACTTC.

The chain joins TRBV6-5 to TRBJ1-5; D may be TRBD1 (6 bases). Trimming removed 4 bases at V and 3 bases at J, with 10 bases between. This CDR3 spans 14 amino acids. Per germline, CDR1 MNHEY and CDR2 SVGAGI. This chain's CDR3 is CASSFGQSNQPQHF. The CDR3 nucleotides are TGTGCCAGCAGTTTTGGACAGTCCAATCAGCCCCAGCATTTT.

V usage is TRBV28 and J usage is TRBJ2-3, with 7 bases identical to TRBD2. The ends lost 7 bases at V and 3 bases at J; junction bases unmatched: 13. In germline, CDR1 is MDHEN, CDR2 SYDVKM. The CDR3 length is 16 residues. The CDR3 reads CASTLGSGVRTDTQYF. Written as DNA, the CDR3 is TGTGCCAGCACCTTGGGGAGCGGGGTCCGAACAGATACGCAGTATTTT.

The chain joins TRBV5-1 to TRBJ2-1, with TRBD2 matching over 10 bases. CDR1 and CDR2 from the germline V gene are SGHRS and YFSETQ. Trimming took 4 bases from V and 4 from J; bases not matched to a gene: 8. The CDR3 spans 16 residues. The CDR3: CASSVTGTSAYNEQFF. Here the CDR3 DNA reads TGCGCCAGCAGCGTTACCGGGACTAGCGCATACAATGAGCAGTTCTTC.

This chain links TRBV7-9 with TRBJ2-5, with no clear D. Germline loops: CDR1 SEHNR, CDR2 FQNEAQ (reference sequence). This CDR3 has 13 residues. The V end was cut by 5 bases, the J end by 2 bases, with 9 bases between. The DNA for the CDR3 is TGTGCCAGCAGCCCCTCCATTCAAGAGACCCAGTACTTC. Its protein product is CASSPSIQETQYF.

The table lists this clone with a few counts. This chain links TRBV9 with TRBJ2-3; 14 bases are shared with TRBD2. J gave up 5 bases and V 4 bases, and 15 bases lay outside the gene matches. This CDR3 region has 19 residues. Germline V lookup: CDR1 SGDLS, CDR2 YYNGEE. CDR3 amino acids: CASSPWDGGLAGAKDTQYF. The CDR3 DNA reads TGTGCCAGCAGCCCGTGGGACGGGGGACTAGCGGGAGCCAAAGATACGCAGTATTTT.

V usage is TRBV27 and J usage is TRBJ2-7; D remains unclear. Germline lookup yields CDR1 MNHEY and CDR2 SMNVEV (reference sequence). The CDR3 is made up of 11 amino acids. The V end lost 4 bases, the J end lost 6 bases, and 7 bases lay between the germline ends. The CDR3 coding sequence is TGTGCCAGCAGTTCAACGGCCGAGCAGTACTTC. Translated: CASSSTAEQYF.

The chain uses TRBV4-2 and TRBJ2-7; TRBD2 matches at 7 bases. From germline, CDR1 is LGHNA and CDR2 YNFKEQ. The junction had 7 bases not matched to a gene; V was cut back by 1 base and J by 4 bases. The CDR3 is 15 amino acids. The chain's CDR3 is CASSQGDSGLYEQYF. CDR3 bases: TGTGCCAGCAGCCAAGGGGATAGCGGGTTGTACGAGCAGTACTTC.